Each of the 20 T cell receptor beta chains below was sequenced from the same sample in a study of blood T cell repertoires in COVID-19. TCRdb's copy holds only in-frame clones and misses some; the assay was immunoSEQ multiplex PCR. The data show about 170,000 clones, with roughly nine tenths seen just once and 11% held by the top ten. The specimen sequenced was peripheral blood. These receptors were collected from a woman in her sixties with COVID-19, enrolled during active disease.

The genes are TRBV6-5 and TRBJ2-1; TRBD2 matches at 12 bases. This CDR3 comprises 15 residues. Germline CDR1 MNHEY, CDR2 SVGAGI. J was trimmed by 5 bases and V by 5 bases; bases with no gene match: 4. The CDR3 DNA reads as TGTGCCAGCAGTCGACTAGCGGGAGTAGACAATGAGCAGTTCTTC. It translates to CASSRLAGVDNEQFF.

The chain employs TRBV19 and TRBJ1-5; D gene uncertain. V was trimmed by 3 bases and J by 3 bases, leaving 9 bases between them. Germline CDR1 LNHDA, CDR2 SQIVND (reference sequence). The CDR3 is 14 residues long. The CDR3 loop reads CASSISGPNQPQHF. The CDR3 region has the DNA TGTGCCAGTAGTATTTCGGGTCCCAATCAGCCCCAGCATTTT. The full variable domain, rest sourced from reference TRBV19 and TRBJ1-5, is DGGITQSPKYLFRKEGQNVTLSCEQNLNHDAMYWYRQDPGQGLRLIYYSQIVNDFQKGDIAEGYSVSREKKESFPLTVTSAQKNPTAFYLCASSISGPNQPQHFGDGTRLSIL.

The chain couples TRBV6-5 to TRBJ2-1; no clear D gene. From germline, CDR1 is MNHEY and CDR2 SVGAGI. The CDR3 has 11 amino acids. V lost 2 bases and J lost 8, with 4 bases in between. The CDR3 loop is CASSYLDEQFF. In nucleotides, the CDR3 is TGTGCCAGCAGTTACCTCGATGAGCAGTTCTTC.

DNA for the CDR3: TGTGCCAGCAGCCTCTGGAGGGAGGAGGGCAATCAGCCCCAGCATTTT. As protein: CASSLWREEGNQPQHF. V and J are TRBV28 and TRBJ1-5; D ambiguous. Deletions cut 6 bases from V and 2 bases from J, with 17 bases between. CDR1 and CDR2 (germline): MDHEN, SYDVKM. The CDR3 length is 16 residues.

The CDR3 protein is CAWSRGEAFF. CDR3 DNA sequence: TGTGCCTGGAGTAGAGGAGAAGCTTTCTTT. The chain has TRBV30 and TRBJ1-1; D is undetermined. The CDR3 spans 10 residues. CDR1 is GTSNPN and CDR2 is SVGIG in the germline V gene (reference sequence). Trimming left V 2 bases short and J 8 bases short, with 6 bases between. Together with reference TRBV30 and TRBJ1-1, the CDR3 gives the full variable domain: SQTIHQWPATLVQPVGSPLSLECTVEGTSNPNLYWYRQAAGRGLQLLFYSVGIGQISSEVPQNLSASRPQDRQFILSSKKLLLSDSGFYLCAWSRGEAFFGQGTRLTVV.

CDR3 residues: CASSLGRTGQPQHF. The CDR3 nucleotides are TGTGCCAGCAGCCTGGGCAGGACGGGGCAGCCCCAGCATTTT. V gene TRBV7-2 combines with J gene TRBJ1-5; D is ambiguous. Germline CDR1 reads SGHTA; CDR2 reads FQGNSA. V lost 5 bases to trimming and J lost 7 bases, with 15 bases between them. This CDR3 region has 14 residues.

This clone was picked up a small number of times. The CDR3 loop is CASSGPGLKETQYF. CDR3 bases: TGTGCCAGCAGCGGACCAGGGTTAAAAGAGACCCAGTACTTC. J is TRBJ2-5 and V is TRBV9; D may be TRBD1 (5 bases). Germline values: CDR1 SGDLS, CDR2 YYNGEE. The CDR3 is 14 residues long. V was shortened by 3 bases and J by 3 bases, with 12 bases between the two germline ends.

The chain carries TRBV7-2 and TRBJ2-1; 12 nucleotides agree with TRBD2. The V gene's germline CDR1 is SGHTA and CDR2 FQGNSA. The CDR3 loop spans 14 amino acids. V lost 7 bases to trimming and J lost 4 bases; unmatched junction nucleotides: 2. This chain's CDR3 is CASTGLAGYNEQFF. DNA of the CDR3: TGTGCCAGCACGGGACTAGCGGGTTACAATGAGCAGTTCTTC.

This clone was observed a handful of times. CDR3 sequence (DNA): TGCGCCAGCAGCTTGGAAGGCCCGGGCGGAGGGTCACCCCTCCACTTT. Encoded protein: CASSLEGPGGGSPLHF. The chain recombines TRBV5-1 with TRBJ1-6; D uncertain. Germline V gene lookup returns CDR1 SGHRS and CDR2 YFSETQ. V was pared by 0 bases and J by 10 bases, with 17 bases between. CDR3 length: 16 amino acids.

This sequence joins TRBV6-2 or TRBV6-3 and TRBJ2-1; 8 bases map to TRBD2. The CDR3 sequence is 16 residues long. V dropped 0 bases and J dropped 3; count of bases not matched to a gene: 4. Germline CDR1 is MNHEY and CDR2 is SVGEGT. As DNA, the CDR3 is TGTGCCAGCAGTTACTCTCCGGGAGGGATCTACAATGAGCAGTTCTTC. The encoded protein is CASSYSPGGIYNEQFF.

As DNA, the CDR3 is TGTGCCAGCACCATCGGGGAGGGGTATGGCTACACCTTC. Protein product: CASTIGEGYGYTF. This rearrangement joins TRBV28 to TRBJ1-2; a weak D match, TRBD1 (5 bases). V shed 7 bases and J shed 5 bases, with 14 bases lying between them. Germline CDR1 is MDHEN and CDR2 is SYDVKM. The CDR3 sequence is 13 residues long.

The chain uses TRBV13 and TRBJ2-1; 10 bases match TRBD2. In germline, CDR1 is PRHDT, CDR2 FYEKMQ (reference sequence). V shed 2 bases and J 5 bases; nucleotides not matched to a gene: 3. The length of the CDR3 is 15 residues. This CDR3 reads CASSLKLAGNNEQFF. DNA for the CDR3: TGTGCCAGCAGCTTAAAACTAGCGGGAAACAATGAGCAGTTCTTC.

The V call is TRBV18, the J call TRBJ1-1; 7 nucleotides line up with TRBD1. This CDR3 is 17 amino acids long. The germline CDR1 and CDR2 sequences are KGHSH and LQKENI. Trimming removed 0 bases from V and 5 bases from J; junction bases left unmatched: 12. The CDR3 DNA sequence: TGTGCCAGCTCACCACCGTACGGAGGGGGCGTAGGGACTGAAGCTTTCTTT. Protein sequence: CASSPPYGGGVGTEAFF.

The chain couples TRBV5-6 to TRBJ2-1; 8 bases agree with TRBD2. This CDR3 has 15 amino acids. After removal of 4 bases from V and 6 bases from J, the junction contained 9 bases not matched to a gene. CDR1 is SGHDT, CDR2 YYEEEE, per germline. The CDR3 sequence is CASSLGTRFRNEQFF. The CDR3 DNA is TGTGCCAGCAGCCTGGGGACTAGATTTCGCAATGAGCAGTTCTTC.

V and J are TRBV7-9 and TRBJ1-1; D is undetermined. The germline V gene encodes CDR1 SEHNR and CDR2 FQNEAQ (reference sequence). The ends were cut back, 3 bases at V and 1 base at J, with 15 bases in the middle. CDR3 length: 16 residues. The CDR3 DNA is TGTGCCAGCAGCTTGGACCCGGGAGTCGGGAACACTGAAGCTTTCTTT. This translates into CASSLDPGVGNTEAFF. Variable domain in full (rest from reference TRBV7-9 and TRBJ1-1): DTGVSQNPRHKITKRGQNVTFRCDPISEHNRLYWYRQTLGQGPEFLTYFQNEAQLEKSRLLSDRFSAERPKGSFSTLEIQRTEQGDSAMYLCASSLDPGVGNTEAFFGQGTRLTVV.

The V and J genes are TRBV11-2 and TRBJ2-2; 12 nucleotides agree with TRBD1. Germline values: CDR1 SGHAT, CDR2 FQNNGV. The junction had 6 bases not matched to a gene; V was cut back by 6 bases and J by 4 bases. This CDR3 has 16 residues. The DNA of the CDR3 is TGTGCCAGCAGATCTCCGGGACAGGGGGCCACCGGGGAGCTGTTTTTT. Its translation is CASRSPGQGATGELFF.

This clone was found once. The V and J genes are TRBV28 and TRBJ2-3; D perhaps matches TRBD2 (6 bases). CDR3 size: 13 residues. Germline-derived CDR1 and CDR2 are MDHEN and SYDVKM. V was pared by 2 bases and J by 4 bases, with 7 bases between. CDR3 sequence reads: CASSLTGADTQYF. Here the CDR3 DNA reads TGTGCCAGCAGTTTAACGGGGGCAGATACGCAGTATTTT.

J is TRBJ2-5 and V is TRBV19, with TRBD1 identical over 8 bases. The CDR3 is made up of 17 amino acids. Germline CDR1 LNHDA, CDR2 SQIVND (reference sequence). Trimming took 0 bases from V and 6 from J; bases not matched to a gene: 12. The chain's CDR3 is CASSIDQGLDRGKTQYF. The DNA of the CDR3 is TGTGCCAGTAGTATAGATCAAGGGCTAGACAGGGGAAAGACCCAGTACTTC.

J is TRBJ2-3 and V is TRBV4-2, with a possible D match to TRBD1 (7 bases). The germline V gene encodes CDR1 LGHNA and CDR2 YNFKEQ. Trimming cost V 3 bases and J 6 bases, with 13 bases left between them. The CDR3 is 14 amino acids. CDR3 nucleotide sequence: TGTGCCAGCAGCCAGGCCAGGGGGGCTGATACGCAGTATTTT. As protein: CASSQARGADTQYF.

The J gene is TRBJ2-1, the V gene TRBV7-8; tentative D call: TRBD2 (5 bases). Germline CDR1 and CDR2: SGHVS and FQNEAQ. Trimming took off 7 bases at V and 5 bases at J, with 24 bases between the two ends. This CDR3 contains 17 residues. This chain's CDR3 is CASTLMRPGGRDNEQFF. CDR3 nucleotides: TGTGCCAGCACCCTAATGAGACCCGGAGGTAGGGACAATGAGCAGTTCTTC.